A selection of T cell receptor beta chains follows, all from one sample in a study of T-cell reconstitution after alpha-beta-depleted transplantation in children. TCRdb used MiXCR to reprocess the PCR reads, holding one entry per CDR3 protein. The table lists about 300,000 distinct CDR3 sequences, approximately 7.3% of them singletons. The sample here was peripheral blood, taken 360 days after TCRalphabeta/CD19-depleted stem cell transplant. All receptors come from a female patient aged 2-9 years who had a stem cell transplant for Fanconi anemia, so the T cells may come from the graft donor. Both conserved end residues are part of each CDR3. Fields, in order: clone size, V gene, J gene, D gene, CDR3 protein, CDR3 DNA. The D gene is left open where the match is weak. Size values are once, few and many counts, or a class for expanded clones, and some rows have none.

>-|TRBV6-5|TRBJ1-5|TRBD1
CASSYSLTGGFQPQHF
TGTGCCAGCAGTTACTCCCTAACAGGGGGCTTCCAGCCCCAGCATTTT
>many|TRBV28|TRBJ2-7|-
CASSLRGGQDYEQYF
TGTGCCAGCAGTTTAAGGGGGGGCCAAGACTACGAGCAGTACTTC
>few|TRBV7-3|TRBJ2-7|TRBD1
CASSLIGTGDEQYF
TGTGCCAGCAGCTTAATCGGAACAGGGGACGAGCAGTACTTC
>-|TRBV3-1|TRBJ1-1|-
CASSQTGMNTEAFF
TGTGCCAGCAGCCAAACAGGGATGAACACTGAAGCTTTCTTT
>-|TRBV2|TRBJ1-1|-
CASRQEEGVNTEAFF
TGTGCCAGCAGGCAAGAAGAGGGGGTGAACACTGAAGCTTTCTTT
>many|TRBV7-9|TRBJ2-5|TRBD2
CASSDGTSRQETQYF
TGTGCCAGCAGCGATGGGACTAGTAGACAAGAGACCCAGTACTTC
>-|TRBV6-2/TRBV6-3|TRBJ2-1|-
CASSLTSTHEQFF
TGTGCCAGCAGTCTAACTAGCACCCATGAGCAGTTCTTC
>-|TRBV15|TRBJ2-3|-
CATTDTDTQYF
TGTGCCACCACCGACACAGATACGCAGTATTTT
>few|TRBV25-1|TRBJ1-2|TRBD1
CASRGDSYGYTF
TGTGCCAGCAGGGGGGACAGCTATGGCTACACCTTC
>-|TRBV27|TRBJ1-2|TRBD1
CASSSYIRGDYGYTF
TGTGCCAGCAGTTCCTACATCAGGGGGGACTATGGCTACACCTTC
>many|TRBV5-1|TRBJ1-1|-
CASSLQGGRNTEAFF
TGCGCCAGCAGCCTACAGGGAGGTAGGAACACTGAAGCTTTCTTT
>-|TRBV27|TRBJ2-7|-
CASSLSREAYEQYF
TGTGCCAGCAGTTTGAGCAGGGAGGCCTACGAGCAGTACTTC
>-|TRBV7-8|TRBJ2-5|TRBD2
CASRPPGLAGNKGETQYF
TGTGCCAGCAGGCCGCCGGGACTAGCGGGGAATAAAGGGGAGACCCAGTACTTC
>many|TRBV24-1|TRBJ2-2|TRBD1
CATSPTDRPTGELFF
TGTGCCACCAGCCCTACGGACAGGCCCACCGGGGAGCTGTTTTTT
>few|TRBV30|TRBJ2-1|TRBD2
CAWSVASGGASEQFF
TGTGCCTGGAGTGTAGCCAGCGGGGGGGCTAGCGAGCAGTTCTTC
>-|TRBV7-3|TRBJ2-5|TRBD1
CASSLTGTGQETQYF
TGTGCCAGCAGCTTAACGGGGACAGGCCAAGAGACCCAGTACTTC
>many|TRBV12-3/TRBV12-4|TRBJ2-1|-
CASLLAPSYNEQFF
TGTGCCAGCCTTCTCGCGCCCTCCTACAATGAGCAGTTCTTC
>few|TRBV3-1|TRBJ1-3|-
CASSQATSSGNTIYF
TGTGCCAGCAGCCAAGCCACCAGCTCTGGAAACACCATATATTTT
>many|TRBV20-1|TRBJ2-5|-
CSAAHRGGETQYF
TGCAGTGCTGCACACAGGGGAGGGGAGACCCAGTACTTC
>many|TRBV5-1|TRBJ2-7|TRBD2
CASSSSGHSYEQYF
TGCGCCAGCAGCTCTAGCGGGCACTCCTACGAGCAGTACTTC
>-|TRBV7-9|TRBJ2-7|-
CASSFAPSYTYEQYF
TGTGCCAGCAGCTTTGCTCCTAGCTACACCTACGAGCAGTACTTC
>many|TRBV9|TRBJ2-7|TRBD2
CASILSSGEAYEQYF
TGTGCCAGCATCCTATCTAGCGGGGAAGCCTACGAGCAGTACTTC
>few|TRBV18|TRBJ2-2|-
CASASKAGTGELFF
TGTGCCAGCGCATCCAAGGCAGGGACCGGGGAGCTGTTTTTT